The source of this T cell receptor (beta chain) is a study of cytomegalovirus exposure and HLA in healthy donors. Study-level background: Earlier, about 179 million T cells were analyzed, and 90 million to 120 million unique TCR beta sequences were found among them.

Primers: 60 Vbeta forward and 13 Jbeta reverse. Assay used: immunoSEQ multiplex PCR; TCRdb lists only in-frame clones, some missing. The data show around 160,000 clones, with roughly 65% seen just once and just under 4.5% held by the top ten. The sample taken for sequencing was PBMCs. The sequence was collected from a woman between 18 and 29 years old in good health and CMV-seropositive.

Here the CDR3 DNA reads TGTGCCAGCAGCTTAGGTGCGGGGGCGTTCACAGATACGCAGTATTTT. Translation: CASSLGAGAFTDTQYF. The chain couples TRBV7-2 to TRBJ2-3; tentative D call: TRBD2 (7 bases). Trimming took off 1 base at V and 2 bases at J, with 13 bases between the two ends. Germline V gene lookup returns CDR1 SGHTA and CDR2 FQGNSA. The CDR3 sequence is 16 residues long.